The T cell receptor beta chain under discussion was sequenced for a study of T cells in women clearing cervical HPV infection. As for the study in general: Only a few women had HLA typing results available. The study, taken as a whole, reports: Combining TCR richness with V gene abundances gave approximately 0.8 AUC. Effector/memory and HPV-specific T cells were not isolated, and association timing is unknown.

A word on this clone: Its antigen is not known. The CDR3 goes on 3 residues after the read ends, and that part is filled in from the germline J gene.

The germline gives CDR1 SGHTA, CDR2 FQGNSA. CDR3 size: 13 residues. Prevalent HPV16 infections were excluded; only incident single HPV16 infections included. Clones were read by immunoSEQ multiplex PCR, and TCRdb kept only the in-frame ones, dropping some. The sample table includes 25,000 to 35,000 clones. The rearrangement joins TRBV7-2 to TRBJ2-4; 9 bases are a match to TRBD1. The clonotype was recovered from a woman between 18 and 69 years old with a cervical HPV16 infection that either progressed to CIN3+ or cleared (not recorded which). The specimen sequenced was blood buffy coat. CDR3 region: CASSQGQGRDQYF. Partial CDR3 DNA: TGTGCCAGCAGTCAGGGACAGGGTAGGGAT.